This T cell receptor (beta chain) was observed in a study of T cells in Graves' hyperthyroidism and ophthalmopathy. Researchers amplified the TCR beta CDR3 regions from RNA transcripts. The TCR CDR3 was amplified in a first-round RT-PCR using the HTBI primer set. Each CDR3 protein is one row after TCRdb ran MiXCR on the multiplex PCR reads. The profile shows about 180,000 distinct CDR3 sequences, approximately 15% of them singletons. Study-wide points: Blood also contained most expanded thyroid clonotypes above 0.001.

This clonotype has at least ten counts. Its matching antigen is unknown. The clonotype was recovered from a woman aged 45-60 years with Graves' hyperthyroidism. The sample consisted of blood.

The CDR3 sequence is CATSGGGRDQPQHF. The DNA of the CDR3 is TGTGCCACCAGTGGGGGAGGTCGGGATCAGCCCCAGCATTTT. The chain recombines TRBV24-1 with TRBJ1-5; D call uncertain. Looked up from germline, CDR1 is KGHDR and CDR2 is SFDVKD. Deletions cut 5 bases from V and 5 bases from J, with 12 bases between. This CDR3 is 14 amino acids long.